This entry features one T cell receptor beta chain sequence. The sample originates from a study of shared clonotypes between healthy human individuals. Donors comprised only Caucasian adults living in Nashville, Tennessee. Only in-frame clones appear in the TCRdb table, and some are missing; sequencing was by immunoSEQ multiplex PCR. The data hold 1.6 million or so clones, with approximately 98.5% observed a single time. Per germline, CDR1 KGHSH and CDR2 LQKENI. The CDR3 totals 14 residues. Trimming shortened V by 6 bases and J by 1 base, and 9 bases separated the two germline ends. This receptor was taken from a man younger than 40 in good health. This chain joins TRBV18 and TRBJ2-2; D not resolved. Input material: naive CD4+ T cells sorted from blood. Specified subset: CD45RA+ positively selected. The DNA for the CDR3 is TGTGCCAGCTCCACCCTGGAGAACACCGGGGAGCTGTTTTTT. It codes for CASSTLENTGELFF.